The TCR beta chain described here comes from a study of cytomegalovirus exposure and HLA in healthy donors. Overall study: Some 180 million T cells yielded 100 million or so unique TCR beta sequences in earlier analysis. Inside one of the first data releases sat 85 million or so unique TCRs taken from HLA-typed donors. Points from the study as a whole: TCR beta chains numbering under 200 were designated cytomegalovirus-associated.

This clone was picked up a small number of times. Its antigen is unknown. 13 Jbeta primers and 60 Vbeta primers were used for the PCR. The assay was immunoSEQ multiplex PCR, and TCRdb's table has in-frame clones only and misses some. This table has some 70,000 clones, 75% to 80% appearing once. This receptor was taken from a young man in good health and CMV-seronegative. The sample consisted of PBMCs.

The CDR3: CASSQFKNTEAFF. CDR3 nucleotides: TGCGCCAGCAGCCAATTCAAGAACACTGAAGCTTTCTTT. This chain uses TRBV4-1 with TRBJ1-1; D is undetermined. The germline gives CDR1 MGHRA, CDR2 YSYEKL. The CDR3 has 13 amino acids. Trimming cost V 2 bases and J 1 base, with 5 bases left between them.